The 22 T cell receptor beta chains presented below share a single source sample, sequenced in a study of beta chain features in type 1 diabetes (dated by TCRdb to 2017 to 2018). Beyond this particular receptor, the publication reports: In all four CD4+ subsets, TCRB CDR3 length was moderately but significantly shorter in type 1 diabetes patients.

Library prep was done by the immunoSEQ multiplex PCR assay. The High Capacity cDNA Reverse Transcription Kit was used to reverse transcribe all of the isolated RNA, meaning that expressed TCRB transcripts were what got sequenced. Entries here come from immuneACCESS through TCRdb and include only in-frame sequences with V and J called. Some clones fail to appear in such tables; in the studies checked, an unresolved V gene covers under half of the shortfall, and the cause of the remainder is unknown. This sample has 300,000 to 350,000 clones in its table, and roughly a tenth of those were observed once. Together, the top ten hold 1% of the sample. Antigens for these TCRs are unknown. The sample was central memory CD4+ T cells from blood. The receptors were sampled from a man aged 25 to 45 with type 1 diabetes.

The chain employs TRBV7-9 and TRBJ2-7, with 8 positions matching TRBD1. The CDR3 loop spans 14 amino acids. V gave up 4 bases and J gave up 0 bases; unmatched junction bases: 2. In germline, CDR1 is SEHNR, CDR2 FQNEAQ (reference sequence). The CDR3 DNA is TGTGCCAGCAGCTACGACAGGGGCTCCTACGAGCAGTACTTC. Translation gives CASSYDRGSYEQYF.

The V and J genes are TRBV4-3 and TRBJ1-2, with TRBD1 matching 7 bases. The CDR3 spans 13 residues. Germline CDR1 reads LGHNA; CDR2 reads YSLEER. Trimming took 0 bases from V and 8 from J; bases not matched to a gene: 3. The CDR3 reads CASSQEQGQGYTF. CDR3 coding DNA: TGCGCCAGCAGCCAAGAACAGGGACAGGGCTACACCTTC.

This sequence joins TRBV7-2 and TRBJ1-4; 7 bases agree with TRBD1. V lost 7 bases, J lost 5 bases, and 10 bases stayed unmatched. Germline CDR1 is SGHTA and CDR2 is FQGNSA. The CDR3 has 15 residues. CDR3 DNA sequence: TGTGCCAGCACCTCAGGGGGGGCCCAGAATGAAAAACTGTTTTTT. Its protein is CASTSGGAQNEKLFF.

CDR3 protein: CASSLGLAGGQHSEQFF. In DNA, the CDR3 is TGTGCCAGCAGCTTGGGACTAGCGGGGGGGCAACATAGTGAGCAGTTCTTC. J is TRBJ2-1 and V is TRBV5-4; 14 bases match TRBD2. CDR1 is SGHNT and CDR2 is YYREEE in the germline V gene (reference sequence). The CDR3 covers 17 residues. The J segment lost 9 bases and the V segment lost 0 bases, leaving 8 bases of the junction unmatched.

There are a few counts of this clone. The chain combines TRBV4-1 with TRBJ1-4; 7 nucleotides agree with TRBD1. V shed 6 bases and J 1 base; nucleotides not matched to a gene: 8. This CDR3 is built from 16 residues. Germline V gene lookup returns CDR1 MGHRA and CDR2 YSYEKL. The CDR3 here is CASSFMTGITNEKLFF. CDR3 DNA sequence: TGCGCCAGCAGTTTCATGACAGGGATAACTAATGAAAAACTGTTTTTT.

The chain employs TRBV28 and TRBJ2-7; D is perhaps TRBD1 (6 bases). The V gene lost 4 bases and the J gene lost 4 bases, with 17 bases spanning the gap. Germline CDR1 is MDHEN and CDR2 is SYDVKM. The CDR3 runs 15 residues. CDR3 amino acids: CASSSPAGAVYEQYF. The CDR3 bases are TGTGCCAGCAGTTCCCCGGCAGGGGCAGTTTACGAGCAGTACTTC. Based on the CDR3 plus reference TRBV28 and TRBJ2-7, the full variable domain is DVKVTQSSRYLVKRTGEKVFLECVQDMDHENMFWYRQDPGLGLRLIYFSYDVKMKEKGDIPEGYSVSREKKERFSLILESASTNQTSMYLCASSSPAGAVYEQYFGPGTRLTVT.

This clone was counted only a few times. J is TRBJ1-1 and V is TRBV11-2; D remains unclear. The ends were cut back, 5 bases at V and 3 bases at J, with 16 bases in the middle. This CDR3 has 15 residues. Germline V CDR1 and CDR2: SGHAT, FQNNGV. The CDR3 is CASSLRQGWDTEAFF. The CDR3 DNA sequence: TGTGCCAGCAGCCTACGACAAGGGTGGGACACTGAAGCTTTCTTT.

V usage is TRBV9 and J usage is TRBJ2-7; 10 nucleotides agree with TRBD1. Germline CDR1 is SGDLS and CDR2 is YYNGEE. The length of the CDR3 is 16 residues. V trimming: 3 bases; J trimming: 7 bases; junction bases outside the gene matches: 13. The CDR3 nucleotides are TGTGCCAGCAGCGACCAACCGGGACAGGGGCCAGGAGAGCAGTACTTC. It encodes CASSDQPGQGPGEQYF.

In this sample, this clone turned up a few times. The chain links TRBV6-5 to TRBJ2-7; D call uncertain. The ends were cut back, 6 bases at V and 1 base at J, with 7 bases in the middle. This CDR3 comprises 12 residues. Germline-derived CDR1 and CDR2 are MNHEY and SVGAGI. CDR3 nucleotides: TGTGCCAGCAGGGCAGGATCCTACGAGCAGTACTTC. Translated, it gives CASRAGSYEQYF.

This clone has at least ten counts. The chain combines TRBV29-1 with TRBJ1-1; TRBD1 might be the D (5 bases). Trimming left V 5 bases short and J 4 bases short, with 11 bases between. In germline, CDR1 is SQVTM, CDR2 ANQGSEA. There are 12 residues in the CDR3. The CDR3 DNA follows: TGCAGCGTTTCCCAGGGTGCCACTGAAGCTTTCTTT. Protein sequence: CSVSQGATEAFF.

This clone was observed a handful of times. At one end the junction does not follow the germline gene, possibly because of a read error. V and J are TRBV5-5 and TRBJ1-6; D is perhaps TRBD1 (5 bases). CDR3 length: 15 amino acids. The germline V gene has CDR1 SGHKS and CDR2 YYEKEE (reference sequence). CDR3 nucleotide sequence: TGCGCCAGCAGCCAAGAGGGGTCTCGGATTTCACCCCTCCACTTT. This gives the protein CASSQEGSRISPLHF. Complete variable domain (other parts from reference TRBV5-5 and TRBJ1-6): DAGVTQSPTHLIKTRGQQVTLRCSPISGHKSVSWYQQVLGQGPQFIFQYYEKEERGRGNFPDRFSARQFPNYSSELNVNALLLGDSALYLCASSQEGSRISPLHFGNGTRLTVT.

This clone turned up a few times. The chain carries TRBV5-1 and TRBJ2-3; D is unclear. CDR1 SGHRS and CDR2 YFSETQ come from the germline V gene. The CDR3 is 12 amino acids. V was shortened by 0 bases and J by 4 bases, with 3 bases between the two germline ends. CDR3 nucleotide sequence: TGCGCCAGCAGCTTGGGGGCAGATACGCAGTATTTT. Translation gives CASSLGADTQYF.

The chain combines TRBV5-6 with TRBJ2-5; D perhaps matches TRBD1 (6 bases). Trimming took off 3 bases at V and 5 bases at J, with 23 bases between the two ends. CDR3 length: 17 residues. Germline V gives CDR1 SGHDT, CDR2 YYEEEE. CDR3 sequence (DNA): TGTGCCAGCAGCTCCTCATTGGGGGCGCGTCGTCAGGAGACCCAGTACTTC. Its protein is CASSSSLGARRQETQYF.

This clone has only a few counts. The chain couples TRBV7-8 to TRBJ1-5; D not certain. V lost 3 bases to trimming and J lost 5 bases, with 5 bases between them. Germline loops: CDR1 SGHVS, CDR2 FQNEAQ. The CDR3 totals 12 residues. The CDR3 region is CASSFSDQPQHF. CDR3 nucleotide sequence: TGTGCCAGCAGCTTCTCGGATCAGCCCCAGCATTTT.

The CDR3 DNA reads as TGTGCCAGCAGTAGGGGCCGGACTTCTACCTACGAGCAGTACTTC. Protein: CASSRGRTSTYEQYF. This rearrangement joins TRBV6-5 to TRBJ2-7; D may correspond to TRBD1 or TRBD2 (5 bases each). The CDR3 is 15 amino acids. Per germline, CDR1 MNHEY and CDR2 SVGAGI. V lost 5 bases and J lost 2, with 16 bases in between.

The chain links TRBV7-9 to TRBJ1-6; a possible D gene is TRBD1 (5 bases). Germline CDR1 SEHNR, CDR2 FQNEAQ (reference sequence). Trimming pared 5 bases from V and 2 bases from J, leaving 10 bases between. This CDR3 is built from 15 residues. CDR3 nucleotide sequence: TGTGCCAGCAGCGCAGGGAGCGCCTATAATTCACCCCTCCACTTT. It translates to CASSAGSAYNSPLHF.

Only a few counts were recorded for this clone. The chain has TRBV27 and TRBJ2-7; no reliable D call. From germline, CDR1 is MNHEY and CDR2 SMNVEV (reference sequence). The CDR3 has 13 amino acids. Trimming took 5 bases from V and 5 from J, leaving 13 bases between them. The CDR3 loop reads CASSEVAGNEQYF. CDR3 bases: TGTGCCAGCAGTGAAGTCGCTGGCAACGAGCAGTACTTC.

The rearrangement joins TRBV6-5 to TRBJ2-5; no definite D call. The CDR3 length is 13 residues. The V end lost 2 bases, the J end lost 6 bases, and 10 bases lay between the germline ends. Germline lookup yields CDR1 MNHEY and CDR2 SVGAGI. CDR3 in DNA: TGTGCCAGCAGTTACGAAAGGTCGCAGACCCAGTACTTC. Translation: CASSYERSQTQYF.

In its sample, this clone was seen a few times. The chain combines TRBV19 with TRBJ2-7; D is unresolved. The length of the CDR3 is 13 residues. The germline V gene encodes CDR1 LNHDA and CDR2 SQIVND (reference sequence). The germline V and J ends were trimmed by 2 bases and 2 bases, with 7 bases remaining between them. The DNA of the CDR3 is TGTGCCAGTAGTATACGCCCCGCCTACGAGCAGTACTTC. It translates to CASSIRPAYEQYF. Together with reference TRBV19 and TRBJ2-7, the CDR3 gives the full variable domain: DGGITQSPKYLFRKEGQNVTLSCEQNLNHDAMYWYRQDPGQGLRLIYYSQIVNDFQKGDIAEGYSVSREKKESFPLTVTSAQKNPTAFYLCASSIRPAYEQYFGPGTRLTVT.

This clone was observed at least ten times. The sample contains more than one DNA sequence encoding this CDR3. The chain combines TRBV5-4 with TRBJ2-3; D is undetermined. The CDR3 length is 12 residues. The ends were cut back, 4 bases at V and 0 bases at J, with 3 bases in the middle. Germline V gives CDR1 SGHNT, CDR2 YYREEE (reference sequence). CDR3 DNA sequence: TGTGCCAGCAGCCTTAGCACAGATACGCAGTATTTT. Protein: CASSLSTDTQYF.

This clone was counted a few times. The chain couples TRBV4-1 to TRBJ1-4, with a weak D call TRBD1 (5 bases). The CDR3 is made up of 16 amino acids. Per germline, CDR1 MGHRA and CDR2 YSYEKL. The V and J ends lost 0 bases and 6 bases respectively, with 14 bases between them. CDR3 sequence reads: CASSQEQALGDEKLFF. DNA for the CDR3: TGCGCCAGCAGCCAAGAGCAGGCTCTAGGGGATGAAAAACTGTTTTTT.

This clone has just a few counts. The CDR3 here is CASSRTSGGGSEQFF. CDR3 sequence (DNA): TGTGCCAGTAGTAGGACTAGCGGGGGTGGTAGTGAGCAGTTCTTC. This chain connects TRBV19 to TRBJ2-1, with 13 nucleotides matching TRBD2. CDR1 and CDR2 from the germline V gene are LNHDA and SQIVND (reference sequence). V dropped 4 bases and J dropped 9; count of bases not matched to a gene: 6. CDR3 size: 15 residues.